This T cell receptor beta chain appears in the sequencing data of a study of cytomegalovirus exposure and HLA in healthy donors. Study overall: Findings of an earlier analysis included over 95 million unique TCR beta sequences from some 190 million T cells.

Study observations and caveats: Trimming of TCR beta V- and J-genes showed a link, identified in a later analysis, to a missense DCLRE1C variant.

Each donor's status was that of a healthy bone marrow donor. PCR used 60 Vbeta primers and 13 Jbeta primers. Per the authors' pipeline: Later work found 65 million to 85 million unique TCR beta chains, with about 10 million shared. TCRdb keeps only in-frame clones here, not all; method: immunoSEQ multiplex PCR. That table furnishes V, J and clone size, whereas the DNA furnished D and trimming. Of 150,000 to 200,000 clones in the sample, 82% were seen once. As concerns this clone: Its antigen remains unidentified.

In germline, CDR1 is MDHEN, CDR2 SYDVKM. The CDR3 has 12 amino acids. Material: PBMCs. The chain is built from TRBV28 and TRBJ2-5; TRBD2 matches 7 bases. The end of the DNA aligns better with TRBJ2-7, so the J call may be wrong. The receptor was isolated from a man aged 35 to 55 in good health and CMV-seronegative. CDR3 DNA: TGTGCCAGCGGGGGAGGGGCCTACGAGCAGTACTTC. Translated, it gives CASGGGAYEQYF.